This T cell receptor (beta chain) appears in the sequencing data of a study of blood T cell repertoires in COVID-19. Background on the study: Sites in the United States, Italy and Spain provided acute and convalescent COVID-19 samples. PBMCs, B-cell-depleted T cells, or T cells were the source of the cDNA or gDNA that made up the material.

Measured with immunoSEQ multiplex PCR; TCRdb has only the in-frame clones, and not every one. The sample consists of approximately 140,000 clones, about 85% of them appearing once. The V and J ends lost 4 bases and 3 bases, in that order; junction bases with no gene match: 12. Germline V lookup: CDR1 MNHEY, CDR2 SVGEGT. This CDR3 has 17 amino acids. This chain links TRBV6-2 or TRBV6-3 with TRBJ1-5, with 7 bases that match TRBD1. The sample taken for sequencing was peripheral blood. This receptor was taken from an older woman with active or convalescent COVID-19. In DNA form, the CDR3 reads TGTGCCAGCAGTTTCCAAGACAGGGTAGCTATCAATCAGCCCCAGCATTTT. It yields the protein CASSFQDRVAINQPQHF.